A single sample is the source of the 22 T cell receptor beta chains below, sequenced in a study of beta chain features in type 1 diabetes. The whole isolated RNA underwent reverse transcription, so sequencing captured expressed TCRB transcripts. The table came from immunoSEQ multiplex PCR; TCRdb's copy has only in-frame clones and leaves some out. The sample includes about 150,000 clones, approximately 12% of them seen just once. Sequenced sample: central memory CD4+ T cells from blood. These receptors were collected from a man aged 18 to 30 in good health.

This clone has just a few counts. The chain employs TRBV6-5 and TRBJ1-6, with TRBD1 matching 7 bases. The CDR3 has 15 amino acids. The V gene end was trimmed by 4 bases and the J gene end by 6 bases; junction bases not matched to a gene: 6. Germline CDR1 and CDR2: MNHEY and SVGAGI. The CDR3 loop reads CASSSAGQLNSPLHF. The CDR3, as DNA: TGTGCCAGCAGTTCCGCGGGACAGCTTAATTCACCCCTCCACTTT.

The CDR3 spells CASSPDYTHHEQFF. DNA of the CDR3: TGTGCCAGCTCACCTGACTATACCCACCATGAGCAGTTCTTC. The chain carries TRBV18 and TRBJ2-1, with a possible D match to TRBD2 (5 bases). V gave up 3 bases and J gave up 8 bases, with 14 bases separating them. The CDR3 extends over 14 amino acids. Germline assignment: CDR1 KGHSH and CDR2 LQKENI.

A few counts support this clone. The CDR3 DNA reads TGTGCCAGCAGTTACTCGACAAAAAATGAGCAGTTCTTC. This codes for CASSYSTKNEQFF. The chain has TRBV6-5 and TRBJ2-1; D is undetermined. V was shortened by 0 bases and J by 7 bases, with 7 bases between the two germline ends. CDR1 and CDR2 (germline): MNHEY, SVGAGI. The CDR3 spans 13 residues.

J is TRBJ2-1 and V is TRBV30; no clear D. The CDR3 consists of 16 residues. Germline V gene sequence: CDR1 GTSNPN, CDR2 SVGIG (reference sequence). V lost 5 bases and J 0 bases, leaving 17 bases between the germline ends. The CDR3 sequence: CAWSKAHQSSYNEQFF. The DNA for the CDR3 is TGTGCCTGGTCTAAAGCCCACCAAAGCTCCTACAATGAGCAGTTCTTC.

This chain joins TRBV9 and TRBJ2-1; the D gene could be TRBD1 or TRBD2 (5 bases each). Germline loops: CDR1 SGDLS, CDR2 YYNGEE. V lost 8 bases and J lost 5, with 17 bases in between. The CDR3 totals 14 residues. CDR3 sequence reads: CASGRGEVDNEQFF. The CDR3 DNA follows: TGTGCCAGTGGGCGAGGGGAAGTAGACAATGAGCAGTTCTTC. Full variable domain (outside the CDR3, taken from reference TRBV9 and TRBJ2-1): DSGVTQTPKHLITATGQRVTLRCSPRSGDLSVYWYQQSLDQGLQFLIQYYNGEERAKGNILERFSAQQFPDLHSELNLSSLELGDSALYFCASGRGEVDNEQFFGPGTRLTVL.

This clone was counted only a few times. V is TRBV28 and J is TRBJ2-5, with D hard to call. Germline V gene data show CDR1 as MDHEN and CDR2 as SYDVKM. V was trimmed by 3 bases and J by 5 bases, leaving 4 bases between them. The CDR3 consists of 11 residues. The CDR3 here is CASSFLETQYF. CDR3 nucleotide sequence: TGTGCCAGCAGTTTTCTGGAGACCCAGTACTTC.

The V and J genes are TRBV7-9 and TRBJ1-4; D may be TRBD1 (5 bases). Trimming removed 1 base at V and 6 bases at J, with 12 bases between. Germline values: CDR1 SEHNR, CDR2 FQNEAQ (reference sequence). CDR3 length: 15 residues. The CDR3 DNA reads as TGTGCCAGCAGCTTAGAAGGGGTGGCCTATGAAAAACTGTTTTTT. Translating it yields CASSLEGVAYEKLFF.

J is TRBJ2-5 and V is TRBV6-5, with D possibly TRBD1 on 5 matching bases. The DNA end is a closer match to TRBJ2-7, so the J assignment may be wrong. From germline, CDR1 is MNHEY and CDR2 SVGAGI. This CDR3 is built from 14 residues. CDR3 in amino acids: CASRRVQGIHEQYF. The CDR3 DNA follows: TGTGCCAGCAGAAGAGTTCAGGGTATCCACGAGCAGTACTTC.

This clone was seen a handful of times. This chain uses TRBV7-2 with TRBJ2-1; D is perhaps TRBD1 or TRBD2 (5 bases each). CDR3 length: 15 residues. Trimming pared 0 bases from V and 8 bases from J, leaving 14 bases between. Germline lookup yields CDR1 SGHTA and CDR2 FQGNSA. The CDR3 sequence: CASSLANPGTDEQFF. CDR3 in DNA: TGTGCCAGCAGCTTAGCGAATCCGGGGACGGATGAGCAGTTCTTC. The full variable domain, in which reference TRBV7-2 and TRBJ2-1 provide the parts outside the CDR3, is GAGVSQSPSNKVTEKGKDVELRCDPISGHTALYWYRQSLGQGLEFLIYFQGNSAPDKSGLPSDRFSAERTGGSVSTLTIQRTQQEDSAVYLCASSLANPGTDEQFFGPGTRLTVL.

The chain employs TRBV5-4 and TRBJ2-4; 7 nucleotides match TRBD1. The germline CDR1 and CDR2 sequences are SGHNT and YYREEE (reference sequence). V shed 5 bases, J shed 2 bases, and the junction held 4 bases outside the gene matches. This CDR3 has 14 residues. Here the CDR3 DNA reads TGTGCCAGCAGTTCGGGACAGACCAAAAACATTCAGTACTTC. This translates into CASSSGQTKNIQYF.

This clone was seen a few times. V is TRBV6-6 and J is TRBJ1-4, with 9 bases that match TRBD1. The J segment lost 8 bases and the V segment lost 7 bases, leaving 11 bases of the junction unmatched. CDR3 length equals 15 residues. Germline V CDR1 and CDR2: MNHNY, SVGAGI (reference sequence). The CDR3: CASTGQGQGQEKLFF. The CDR3 region has the DNA TGTGCCAGCACTGGTCAAGGACAGGGGCAAGAAAAACTGTTTTTT.

The chain joins TRBV18 to TRBJ2-7; D may be TRBD1 or TRBD2 (5 bases each). The CDR3 has 11 residues. V was trimmed by 5 bases and J by 9 bases, leaving 11 bases between them. CDR1 and CDR2 (germline): KGHSH, LQKENI. The CDR3 protein is CASSEGSRQYF. CDR3 bases: TGTGCCAGCTCAGAGGGGAGCCGGCAGTACTTC.

This clone was counted between two and nine times. The rearrangement joins TRBV7-9 to TRBJ2-2; maybe TRBD1 (6 bases). The CDR3 length is 16 residues. Germline lookup yields CDR1 SEHNR and CDR2 FQNEAQ (reference sequence). Trimming took off 0 bases at V and 10 bases at J, with 18 bases between the two ends. The CDR3 reads CASSLAATAGAAELFF. Written as DNA, the CDR3 is TGTGCCAGCAGCTTAGCAGCCACGGCAGGGGCCGCGGAGCTGTTTTTT.

The table lists this clone with a few counts. The rearrangement joins TRBV28 to TRBJ1-1, with unresolved D. The CDR3 is 15 amino acids. Germline assignment: CDR1 MDHEN and CDR2 SYDVKM. Trimming pared 6 bases from V and 1 base from J, leaving 15 bases between. The CDR3 DNA follows: TGTGCCAGCAGACCTAACGGACGGAAGAACACTGAAGCTTTCTTT. Translating gives CASRPNGRKNTEAFF.

This clone turned up a few times. The chain recombines TRBV15 with TRBJ2-7; tentative D call: TRBD1 (5 bases). CDR3 length: 13 amino acids. Trimming shortened V by 0 bases and J by 9 bases, and 12 bases separated the two germline ends. The germline CDR1 and CDR2 sequences are LNHNV and YYDKDF (reference sequence). The CDR3 coding sequence is TGTGCCACCAGCAGAGACAGGGTGGCGGCGCAGTACTTC. Its translation: CATSRDRVAAQYF. The full variable domain, rest sourced from reference TRBV15 and TRBJ2-7, is DAMVIQNPRYQVTQFGKPVTLSCSQTLNHNVMYWYQQKSSQAPKLLFHYYDKDFNNEADTPDNFQSRRPNTSFCFLDIRSPGLGDTAMYLCATSRDRVAAQYFGPGTRLTVT.

The rearrangement uses TRBV5-1 and TRBJ1-2; weak D call: TRBD1 (5 bases). This CDR3 is built from 13 residues. V was shortened by 4 bases and J by 0 bases, with 7 bases between the two germline ends. The germline CDR1 and CDR2 sequences are SGHRS and YFSETQ. DNA of the CDR3: TGCGCCAGCAGCGTGACAGCTAACTATGGCTACACCTTC. This gives the protein CASSVTANYGYTF.

V and J are TRBV6-6 and TRBJ2-7; D remains unclear. Trimming removed 5 bases from V and 9 bases from J, with 11 bases in between. CDR1 is MNHNY, CDR2 SVGAGI, per germline (reference sequence). The CDR3 is 11 amino acids. The DNA for the CDR3 is TGTGCCAGCAGTACCCGATTGTGGCAGTACTTC. Translation: CASSTRLWQYF.

This clone was seen a few times. The rearrangement joins TRBV5-1 to TRBJ2-6; D call uncertain. Trimming removed 4 bases from V and 2 bases from J, with 19 bases in between. The CDR3 has 18 residues. Germline V gene data show CDR1 as SGHRS and CDR2 as YFSETQ. The CDR3 spells CASSLLSGRSTGANVLTF. CDR3 in DNA: TGCGCCAGCAGCCTTCTGTCCGGTAGATCCACTGGGGCCAACGTCCTGACTTTC.

This clone was seen a few times. This chain links TRBV10-3 with TRBJ2-7; no firm D call. V lost 4 bases and J lost 0, with 13 bases in between. Germline assignment: CDR1 ENHRY and CDR2 SYGVKD. CDR3 length equals 15 residues. The CDR3 loop reads CAISAQSQSSYEQYF. The CDR3 DNA sequence: TGTGCCATCAGTGCTCAGTCCCAGAGCTCCTACGAGCAGTACTTC.

This clone showed up just a few times. The identical CDR3 is also encoded by other nucleotide sequences in the sample. The J gene is TRBJ1-2, the V gene TRBV28; a weak D match, TRBD1 (5 bases). CDR1 and CDR2 from the germline V gene are MDHEN and SYDVKM. Trimming shortened V by 3 bases and J by 5 bases, and 7 bases separated the two germline ends. This CDR3 region has 12 residues. CDR3 sequence reads: CASSFKGYGYTF. The CDR3 DNA reads TGTGCCAGCAGTTTCAAGGGGTATGGCTACACCTTC.

The J gene is TRBJ2-1, the V gene TRBV5-4; D gene uncertain. Looked up from germline, CDR1 is SGHNT and CDR2 is YYREEE (reference sequence). Trimming stripped 4 bases from V and 10 bases from J, with 21 bases between. The CDR3 is 15 amino acids. The CDR3 bases are TGTGCCAGCAGCCAAGAGCGAAGGACGTCCCCCGAGCAGTTCTTC. Its translation: CASSQERRTSPEQFF.

This clone was seen more than once but under ten times. This chain joins TRBV5-4 and TRBJ2-6; D is perhaps TRBD2 (5 bases). Germline V gives CDR1 SGHNT, CDR2 YYREEE (reference sequence). The CDR3 spans 15 residues. V lost 4 bases to trimming and J lost 1 base, with 9 bases between them. The CDR3 region is CASSPRVSGANVLTF. The CDR3, as DNA: TGTGCCAGCAGCCCGCGGGTGTCTGGGGCCAACGTCCTGACTTTC.